This T cell receptor (beta chain) is drawn from a study of identical twins. The table lists this clonotype with a few counts. This CDR3 has 13 residues. V was trimmed by 5 bases and J by 0 bases, leaving 5 bases between them. Each CDR3 protein is one row after TCRdb ran MiXCR on the 5' RACE reads. Of hundreds of thousands of distinct CDR3 sequences listed, over 15% are singletons. These data also featured in a second study, about T cells expressing NK-cell markers.

The sequence was obtained from a woman aged 18 to 35 in good health. The chain recombines TRBV12-3 or TRBV12-4 with TRBJ1-3; D not certain. Sequencing was performed on PBMCs. CDR3 protein: CASSRHSGNTIYF. The DNA for the CDR3 is TGTGCCAGCAGTCGCCACTCTGGAAACACCATATATTTT.